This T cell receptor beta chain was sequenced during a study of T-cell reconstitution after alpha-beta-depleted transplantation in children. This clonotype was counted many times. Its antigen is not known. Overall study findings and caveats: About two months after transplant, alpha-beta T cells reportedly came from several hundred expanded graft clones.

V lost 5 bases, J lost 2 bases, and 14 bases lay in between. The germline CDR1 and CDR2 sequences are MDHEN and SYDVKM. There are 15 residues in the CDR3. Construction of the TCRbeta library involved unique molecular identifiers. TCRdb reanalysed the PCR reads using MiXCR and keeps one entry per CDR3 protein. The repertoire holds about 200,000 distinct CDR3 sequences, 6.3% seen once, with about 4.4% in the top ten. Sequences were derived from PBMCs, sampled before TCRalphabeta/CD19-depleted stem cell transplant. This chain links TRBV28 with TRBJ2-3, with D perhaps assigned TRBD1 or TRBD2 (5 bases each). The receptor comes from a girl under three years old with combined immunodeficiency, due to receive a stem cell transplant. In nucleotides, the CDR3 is TGTGCCAGCAGTCTCCGTGGGGGATACACAGATACGCAGTATTTT. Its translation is CASSLRGGYTDTQYF.